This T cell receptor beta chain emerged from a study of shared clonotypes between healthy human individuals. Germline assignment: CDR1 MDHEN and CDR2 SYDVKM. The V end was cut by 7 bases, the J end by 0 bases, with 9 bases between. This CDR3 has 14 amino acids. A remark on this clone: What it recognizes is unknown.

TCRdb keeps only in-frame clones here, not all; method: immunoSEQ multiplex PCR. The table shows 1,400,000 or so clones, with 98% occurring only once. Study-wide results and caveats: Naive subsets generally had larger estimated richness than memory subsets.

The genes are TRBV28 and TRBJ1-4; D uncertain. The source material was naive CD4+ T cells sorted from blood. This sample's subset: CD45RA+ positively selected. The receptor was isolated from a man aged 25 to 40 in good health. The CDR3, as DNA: TGTGCCAGCAAACTGGACCCAACTAATGAAAAACTGTTTTTT. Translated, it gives CASKLDPTNEKLFF. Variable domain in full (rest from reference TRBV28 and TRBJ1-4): DVKVTQSSRYLVKRTGEKVFLECVQDMDHENMFWYRQDPGLGLRLIYFSYDVKMKEKGDIPEGYSVSREKKERFSLILESASTNQTSMYLCASKLDPTNEKLFFGSGTQLSVL.